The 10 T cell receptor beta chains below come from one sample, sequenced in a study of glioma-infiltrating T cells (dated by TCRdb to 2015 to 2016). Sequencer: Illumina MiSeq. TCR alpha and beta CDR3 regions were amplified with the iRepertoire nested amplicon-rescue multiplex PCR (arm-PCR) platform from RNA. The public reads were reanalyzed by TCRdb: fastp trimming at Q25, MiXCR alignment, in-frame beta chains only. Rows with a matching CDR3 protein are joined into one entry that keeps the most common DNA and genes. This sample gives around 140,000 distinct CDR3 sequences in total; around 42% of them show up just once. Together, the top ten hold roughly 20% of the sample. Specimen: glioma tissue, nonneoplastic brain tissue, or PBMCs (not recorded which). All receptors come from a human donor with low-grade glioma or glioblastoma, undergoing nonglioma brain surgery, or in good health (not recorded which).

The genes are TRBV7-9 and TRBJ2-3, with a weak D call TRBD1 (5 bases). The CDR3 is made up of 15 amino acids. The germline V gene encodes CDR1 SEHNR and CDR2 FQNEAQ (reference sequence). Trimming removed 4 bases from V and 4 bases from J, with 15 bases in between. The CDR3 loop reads CASSSRARAPDTQYF. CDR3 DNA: TGTGCCAGCAGCTCCAGGGCCCGGGCCCCAGATACGCAGTATTTT.

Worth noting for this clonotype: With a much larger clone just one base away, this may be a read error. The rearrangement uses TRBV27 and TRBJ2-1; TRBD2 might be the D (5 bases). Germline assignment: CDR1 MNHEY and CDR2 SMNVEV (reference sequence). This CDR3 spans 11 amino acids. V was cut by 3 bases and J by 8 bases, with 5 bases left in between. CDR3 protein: CASSFGDEQFF. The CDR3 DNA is TGTGCCAGCAGTTTCGGGGATGAGCAGTTCTTC.

The CDR3 DNA sequence: TGTGCCAGCAGACCTCTGACCTCTGGGGCCAACGTCCTGACTTTC. Its translation: CASRPLTSGANVLTF. This chain joins TRBV6-1 and TRBJ2-6; D is ambiguous. The V end lost 6 bases, the J end lost 0 bases, and 9 bases lay between the germline ends. The CDR3 extends over 15 amino acids. The germline gives CDR1 MNHNS, CDR2 SASEGT.

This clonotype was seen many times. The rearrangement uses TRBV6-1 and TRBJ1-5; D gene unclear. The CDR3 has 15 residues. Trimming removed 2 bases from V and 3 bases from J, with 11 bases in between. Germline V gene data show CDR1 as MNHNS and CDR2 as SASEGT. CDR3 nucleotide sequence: TGTGCCAGCAGTGAAATGGTCAGTGTCAATCAGCCCCAGCATTTT. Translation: CASSEMVSVNQPQHF.

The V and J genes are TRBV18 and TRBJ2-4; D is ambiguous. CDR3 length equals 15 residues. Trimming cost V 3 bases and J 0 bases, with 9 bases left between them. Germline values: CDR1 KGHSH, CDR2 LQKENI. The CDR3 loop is CASSPGPLAKNIQYF. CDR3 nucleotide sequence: TGTGCCAGCTCACCGGGCCCCCTAGCCAAAAACATTCAGTACTTC.

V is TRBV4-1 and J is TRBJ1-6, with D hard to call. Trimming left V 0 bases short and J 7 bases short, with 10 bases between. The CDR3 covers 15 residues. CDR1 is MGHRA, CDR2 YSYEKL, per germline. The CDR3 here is CASSQDLQVNSPLHF. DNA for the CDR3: TGCGCCAGCAGCCAAGATCTGCAAGTGAATTCACCCCTCCACTTT.

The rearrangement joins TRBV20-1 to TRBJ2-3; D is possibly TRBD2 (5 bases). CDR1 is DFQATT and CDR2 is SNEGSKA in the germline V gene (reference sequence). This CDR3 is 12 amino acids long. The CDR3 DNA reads TGCAGCGCGGAGAGGGACACAGATACGCAGTATTTT. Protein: CSAERDTDTQYF.

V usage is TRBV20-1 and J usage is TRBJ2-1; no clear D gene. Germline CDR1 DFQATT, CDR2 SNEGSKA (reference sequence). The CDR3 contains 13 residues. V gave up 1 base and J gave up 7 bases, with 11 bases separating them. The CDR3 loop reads CSARGATWNEQFF. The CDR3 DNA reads TGCAGTGCTAGAGGTGCCACGTGGAATGAGCAGTTCTTC.

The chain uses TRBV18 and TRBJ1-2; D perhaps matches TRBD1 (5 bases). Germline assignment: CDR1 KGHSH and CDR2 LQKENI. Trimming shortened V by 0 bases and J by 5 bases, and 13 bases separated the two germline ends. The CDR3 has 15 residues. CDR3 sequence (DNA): TGTGCCAGCTCACCACCCACCAGGGATTCGTATGGCTACACCTTC. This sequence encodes CASSPPTRDSYGYTF.

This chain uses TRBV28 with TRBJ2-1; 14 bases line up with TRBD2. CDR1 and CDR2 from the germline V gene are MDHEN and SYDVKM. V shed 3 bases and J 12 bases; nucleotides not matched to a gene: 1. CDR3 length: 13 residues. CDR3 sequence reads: CASSFGLAGGQFF. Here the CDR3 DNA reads TGTGCCAGCAGTTTCGGACTAGCGGGAGGGCAGTTCTTC.